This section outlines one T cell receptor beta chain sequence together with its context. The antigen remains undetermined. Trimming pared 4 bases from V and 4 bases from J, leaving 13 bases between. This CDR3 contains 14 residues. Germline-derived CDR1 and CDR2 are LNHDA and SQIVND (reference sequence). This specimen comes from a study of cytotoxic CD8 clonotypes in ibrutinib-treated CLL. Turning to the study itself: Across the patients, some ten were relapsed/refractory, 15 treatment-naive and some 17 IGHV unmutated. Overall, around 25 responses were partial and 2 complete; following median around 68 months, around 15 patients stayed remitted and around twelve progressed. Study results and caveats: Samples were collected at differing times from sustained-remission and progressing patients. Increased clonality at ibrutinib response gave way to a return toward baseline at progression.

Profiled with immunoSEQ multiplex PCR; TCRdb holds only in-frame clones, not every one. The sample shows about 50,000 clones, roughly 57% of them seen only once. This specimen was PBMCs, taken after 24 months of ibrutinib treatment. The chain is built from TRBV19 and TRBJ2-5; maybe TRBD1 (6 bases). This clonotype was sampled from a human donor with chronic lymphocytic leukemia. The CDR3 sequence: CASSTSQGRETQYF. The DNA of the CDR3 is TGTGCCAGTAGTACGTCCCAGGGGAGAGAGACCCAGTACTTC. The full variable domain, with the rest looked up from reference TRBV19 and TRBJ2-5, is DGGITQSPKYLFRKEGQNVTLSCEQNLNHDAMYWYRQDPGQGLRLIYYSQIVNDFQKGDIAEGYSVSREKKESFPLTVTSAQKNPTAFYLCASSTSQGRETQYFGPGTRLLVL.